This T cell receptor beta chain derives from a study of T cell responses to AZD1222 COVID-19 vaccine. CDR1 is KGHSH, CDR2 LQKENI, per germline. V was pared by 7 bases and J by 1 base, with 13 bases between. The CDR3 runs to 14 residues. This clone was seen only once. The antigen is undetermined. Study conclusions and caveats: Spike-specific TCR breadth rose after two AZD1222 doses, and depth rose as well. The number of AZD1222 recipients seropositive at baseline was only six. Regions 160-218 and 743-854 dominated among vaccine-associated CD4 TCRs spanning spike. White British donors predominated, females outnumbered males, and clonal diversity was possibly underestimated.

TCRdb's copy holds only in-frame clones and misses some; the assay was immunoSEQ multiplex PCR. The sample includes 110,000 to 150,000 clones, about 91% of them seen just once. This receptor was identified in an adult in good health. The V gene is TRBV18, the J gene TRBJ2-5, with D possibly matching TRBD2 (5 bases). The source was peripheral blood, collected on day 0 of AZD1222 vaccination. The CDR3 bases are TGTGCCAGCTTTTTGGCACGGGGCCAAGAGACCCAGTACTTC. Encoded protein: CASFLARGQETQYF.